These T cell receptor beta chains were read from a single sample in a study of CD8+CD57+ T cells in acquired aplastic anemia. Each CDR3 protein gets one entry after TCRdb re-called the reads with MiXCR. The sample contains approximately 190,000 distinct CDR3 sequences, 40% to 50% of which appear only once. Source material: sorted CD4+, CD8+, or CD8+CD57+ T cells (not recorded which) from PBMCs. The receptor source for this set is a human donor with aplastic anemia. Each CDR3 is given with its conserved first and last residue. Fields, in order: CDR3 protein, CDR3 DNA, V gene, clone size, D gene, J gene. D genes are given only for firm matches. Expanded clones get a size class; other rows say once, few or many, or leave the size out.

CDR3aa: CASRITGVSYGYTF; CDR3nt: TGTGCCAGCAGAATCACAGGGGTTAGCTATGGCTACACCTTC; v_gene: TRBV6-1; abundance: many; d_gene: TRBD1; j_gene: TRBJ1-2
CDR3aa: CASSPTGTHEQYF; CDR3nt: TGTGCCAGCAGCCCAACAGGTACCCACGAGCAGTACTTC; v_gene: TRBV7-9; abundance: -; d_gene: -; j_gene: TRBJ2-7
CDR3aa: CASSFSTTPSYNEQFF; CDR3nt: TGTGCCAGCAGTTTCTCGACCACCCCTTCCTACAATGAGCAGTTCTTC; v_gene: TRBV6-2/TRBV6-3; abundance: few; d_gene: -; j_gene: TRBJ2-1
CDR3aa: CASSVEGLAGEQYF; CDR3nt: TGTGCCAGCAGCGTAGAGGGACTAGCGGGAGAGCAGTACTTC; v_gene: TRBV9; abundance: many; d_gene: TRBD2; j_gene: TRBJ2-7
CDR3aa: CASGNLQKGGNYGYTF; CDR3nt: TGCGCCAGCGGCAATCTCCAGAAGGGGGGTAACTATGGCTACACCTTC; v_gene: TRBV5-1; abundance: -; d_gene: -; j_gene: TRBJ1-2
CDR3aa: CASSPTPGGYTF; CDR3nt: TGTGCCAGCAGCCCCACTCCGGGTGGCTACACCTTC; v_gene: TRBV6-1; abundance: many; d_gene: -; j_gene: TRBJ1-2
CDR3aa: CASSNDRGSEQFF; CDR3nt: TGTGCCAGCAGTAATGACAGGGGAAGTGAGCAGTTCTTC; v_gene: TRBV2; abundance: -; d_gene: TRBD1; j_gene: TRBJ2-1
CDR3aa: CASSIGSYYTEAFF; CDR3nt: TGTGCCAGTAGTATCGGCAGCTACTACACTGAAGCTTTCTTT; v_gene: TRBV19; abundance: -; d_gene: -; j_gene: TRBJ1-1
CDR3aa: CASRLDGANTEAFF; CDR3nt: TGCGCCAGCAGACTGGACGGGGCGAACACTGAAGCTTTCTTT; v_gene: TRBV5-1; abundance: -; d_gene: -; j_gene: TRBJ1-1
CDR3aa: CASSEAGGPLNEQFF; CDR3nt: TGTGCCAGCAGTGAAGCGGGAGGGCCTTTAAATGAGCAGTTCTTC; v_gene: TRBV2; abundance: -; d_gene: TRBD2; j_gene: TRBJ2-1
CDR3aa: CASSLRDTYNSPLHF; CDR3nt: TGTGCCAGTAGCTTACGGGACACTTATAATTCACCCCTCCACTTT; v_gene: TRBV19; abundance: few; d_gene: -; j_gene: TRBJ1-6
CDR3aa: CASGLGLAGSTGELFF; CDR3nt: TGTGCTAGTGGTCTTGGACTAGCGGGATCCACCGGGGAGCTGTTTTTT; v_gene: TRBV12-5; abundance: -; d_gene: TRBD2; j_gene: TRBJ2-2
CDR3aa: CASSPTGGGPYEQFF; CDR3nt: TGTGCCAGCAGCCCCACGGGGGGAGGGCCATATGAGCAGTTCTTC; v_gene: TRBV7-2; abundance: many; d_gene: TRBD2; j_gene: TRBJ2-1
CDR3aa: CASSLGGAGNYEQYF; CDR3nt: TGTGCCAGCAGCTTAGGAGGGGCAGGGAACTACGAGCAGTACTTC; v_gene: TRBV7-2; abundance: -; d_gene: -; j_gene: TRBJ2-7
CDR3aa: CASSVGESKNIQYF; CDR3nt: TGCGCCAGCAGCGTCGGAGAATCCAAAAACATTCAGTACTTC; v_gene: TRBV5-1; abundance: many; d_gene: -; j_gene: TRBJ2-4
CDR3aa: CASSLFAEAFF; CDR3nt: TGTGCCAGCAGCTTATTCGCTGAAGCTTTCTTT; v_gene: TRBV7-2; abundance: -; d_gene: -; j_gene: TRBJ1-1
CDR3aa: CASSQGTTGNTIYF; CDR3nt: TGTGCCAGCAGCCAGGGGACTACTGGAAACACCATATATTTT; v_gene: TRBV5-6; abundance: -; d_gene: -; j_gene: TRBJ1-3
CDR3aa: CARQGQTNDYNSPLHF; CDR3nt: TGTGCCAGACAGGGACAGACAAATGACTATAATTCACCCCTCCACTTT; v_gene: TRBV2; abundance: -; d_gene: TRBD1; j_gene: TRBJ1-6
CDR3aa: CASSDGEGSYNEQFF; CDR3nt: TGTGCCAGCAGTGACGGGGAGGGCTCCTACAATGAGCAGTTCTTC; v_gene: TRBV6-4; abundance: -; d_gene: TRBD2; j_gene: TRBJ2-1
CDR3aa: CASSVGAYEQYF; CDR3nt: TGTGCCAGCAGTGTCGGGGCCTACGAGCAGTACTTC; v_gene: TRBV25-1; abundance: few; d_gene: -; j_gene: TRBJ2-7
CDR3aa: CATSEGPHIQYF; CDR3nt: TGCGCCACCAGCGAGGGACCGCACATTCAGTACTTC; v_gene: TRBV15; abundance: -; d_gene: -; j_gene: TRBJ2-4
CDR3aa: CATSDLGTTGKETQYF; CDR3nt: TGTGCCACCAGTGATTTAGGGACGACAGGGAAAGAGACCCAGTACTTC; v_gene: TRBV24-1; abundance: few; d_gene: TRBD1; j_gene: TRBJ2-5
CDR3aa: CASSVGTKQGTAGAFF; CDR3nt: TGCGCCAGCAGCGTCGGGACCAAACAGGGTACGGCTGGAGCTTTCTTT; v_gene: TRBV5-1; abundance: -; d_gene: -; j_gene: TRBJ1-1
CDR3aa: CASSLDQQGGAYGYTF; CDR3nt: TGCGCCAGCAGCTTAGATCAACAAGGGGGCGCTTATGGCTACACCTTC; v_gene: TRBV5-1; abundance: few; d_gene: TRBD1; j_gene: TRBJ1-2
CDR3aa: CASSDTGTSGQETQYF; CDR3nt: TGTGCCAGCAGTGATACCGGGACTAGCGGCCAAGAGACCCAGTACTTC; v_gene: TRBV6-1; abundance: -; d_gene: TRBD2; j_gene: TRBJ2-5
CDR3aa: CSARDQLAGNQETQYF; CDR3nt: TGCAGTGCTAGAGATCAGCTAGCGGGGAACCAAGAGACCCAGTACTTC; v_gene: TRBV20-1; abundance: -; d_gene: TRBD2; j_gene: TRBJ2-5
CDR3aa: CATSDSTPGQLNEQFF; CDR3nt: TGTGCCACCAGTGACTCCACCCCGGGACAACTCAATGAGCAGTTCTTC; v_gene: TRBV24-1; abundance: -; d_gene: -; j_gene: TRBJ2-1
CDR3aa: CSVNRLYSYEQYF; CDR3nt: TGCAGCGTTAACCGACTCTACTCCTACGAGCAGTACTTC; v_gene: TRBV29-1; abundance: -; d_gene: -; j_gene: TRBJ2-7
CDR3aa: CASSLDRGHYEQYF; CDR3nt: TGTGCCAGCAGCTTAGATAGGGGGCATTACGAGCAGTACTTC; v_gene: TRBV11-2; abundance: many; d_gene: TRBD1; j_gene: TRBJ2-7
CDR3aa: CASSLQGLSGREQYF; CDR3nt: TGTGCCAGCAGCTTACAGGGACTGTCGGGGAGGGAGCAGTACTTC; v_gene: TRBV7-8; abundance: many; d_gene: -; j_gene: TRBJ2-7
CDR3aa: CASSDWGGAYEQYF; CDR3nt: TGCGCCAGCAGTGATTGGGGAGGGGCCTACGAGCAGTACTTC; v_gene: TRBV10-1; abundance: -; d_gene: TRBD2; j_gene: TRBJ2-7
CDR3aa: CASSVGTGETPLHF; CDR3nt: TGTGCCAGCAGCGTCGGGACAGGCGAGACACCCCTCCACTTT; v_gene: TRBV9; abundance: -; d_gene: TRBD1; j_gene: TRBJ1-6
CDR3aa: CSVEVEGNGPYEQYF; CDR3nt: TGCAGCGTTGAAGTGGAAGGGAACGGCCCCTACGAGCAGTACTTC; v_gene: TRBV29-1; abundance: -; d_gene: -; j_gene: TRBJ2-7
CDR3aa: CASSEGTGLLGNTIYF; CDR3nt: TGTGCCAGTAGTGAGGGGACAGGTCTCTTGGGAAACACCATATATTTT; v_gene: TRBV19; abundance: many; d_gene: TRBD1; j_gene: TRBJ1-3
CDR3aa: CASSLVSGGYNEQFF; CDR3nt: TGCGCCAGCAGCTTGGTCAGCGGGGGATACAATGAGCAGTTCTTC; v_gene: TRBV14; abundance: -; d_gene: TRBD2; j_gene: TRBJ2-1
CDR3aa: CASSEAGGNQPQHF; CDR3nt: TGCGCCAGCAGTGAGGCAGGGGGCAATCAGCCCCAGCATTTT; v_gene: TRBV10-2; abundance: many; d_gene: -; j_gene: TRBJ1-5
CDR3aa: CASREAVADNSPLHF; CDR3nt: TGTGCCAGCAGGGAGGCGGTGGCCGATAATTCACCCCTCCACTTT; v_gene: TRBV27; abundance: once; d_gene: -; j_gene: TRBJ1-6
CDR3aa: CAISHPPIGLGDTQYF; CDR3nt: TGTGCCATCAGCCACCCCCCCATCGGTCTGGGGGATACGCAGTATTTT; v_gene: TRBV10-3; abundance: many; d_gene: -; j_gene: TRBJ2-3
CDR3aa: CASSYSDRARNNEQFF; CDR3nt: TGTGCCAGCAGTTACTCGGACAGGGCGAGGAACAATGAGCAGTTCTTC; v_gene: TRBV6-2/TRBV6-3; abundance: few; d_gene: TRBD1; j_gene: TRBJ2-1
CDR3aa: CASSQFFLDNEQFF; CDR3nt: TGTGCCAGCAGTCAATTCTTTCTGGACAATGAGCAGTTCTTC; v_gene: TRBV12-3/TRBV12-4; abundance: many; d_gene: -; j_gene: TRBJ2-1
CDR3aa: CASRDSLNYGHTF; CDR3nt: TGTGCCAGCAGGGACAGCTTAAACTATGGCCACACCTTC; v_gene: TRBV7-9; abundance: -; d_gene: -; j_gene: TRBJ1-2
CDR3aa: CASGGQGDMNTEAFF; CDR3nt: TGTGCCAGCGGGGGCCAGGGCGATATGAACACTGAAGCTTTCTTT; v_gene: TRBV5-6; abundance: -; d_gene: -; j_gene: TRBJ1-1
CDR3aa: CSASGTGFYEQYF; CDR3nt: TGCAGTGCTAGCGGGACAGGGTTCTACGAGCAGTACTTC; v_gene: TRBV20-1; abundance: once; d_gene: TRBD1; j_gene: TRBJ2-7
CDR3aa: CASSDSTNTGELFF; CDR3nt: TGTGCCAGCAGTGACTCGACAAACACCGGGGAGCTGTTTTTT; v_gene: TRBV6-4; abundance: -; d_gene: -; j_gene: TRBJ2-2
CDR3aa: CASSIAAGGYGYTF; CDR3nt: TGTGCCAGTAGTATAGCGGCAGGGGGCTATGGCTACACCTTC; v_gene: TRBV19; abundance: -; d_gene: TRBD1; j_gene: TRBJ1-2
CDR3aa: CASSLDGRGSNEKLFF; CDR3nt: TGCGCCAGCAGCTTGGATGGCAGGGGAAGCAATGAAAAACTGTTTTTT; v_gene: TRBV5-1; abundance: -; d_gene: -; j_gene: TRBJ1-4
CDR3aa: CATTPLTGSYEQYF; CDR3nt: TGTGCCACCACCCCCCTAACTGGCTCCTACGAGCAGTACTTC; v_gene: TRBV15; abundance: -; d_gene: -; j_gene: TRBJ2-7
CDR3aa: CASSEEASGADTQYF; CDR3nt: TGTGCCAGCAGTGAAGAAGCTAGCGGGGCGGATACGCAGTATTTT; v_gene: TRBV2; abundance: -; d_gene: TRBD2; j_gene: TRBJ2-3
CDR3aa: CASSEQGANRAFF; CDR3nt: TGTGCCAGTAGTGAACAGGGGGCGAATCGGGCTTTCTTT; v_gene: TRBV19; abundance: -; d_gene: TRBD1; j_gene: TRBJ1-1
CDR3aa: CASSWMEGYNEQFF; CDR3nt: TGTGCCAGCAGCTGGATGGAGGGGTACAATGAGCAGTTCTTC; v_gene: TRBV7-9; abundance: -; d_gene: -; j_gene: TRBJ2-1
CDR3aa: CASARLVNADNEQFF; CDR3nt: TGTGCCAGCGCCCGACTAGTTAATGCCGACAATGAGCAGTTCTTC; v_gene: TRBV25-1; abundance: once; d_gene: -; j_gene: TRBJ2-1